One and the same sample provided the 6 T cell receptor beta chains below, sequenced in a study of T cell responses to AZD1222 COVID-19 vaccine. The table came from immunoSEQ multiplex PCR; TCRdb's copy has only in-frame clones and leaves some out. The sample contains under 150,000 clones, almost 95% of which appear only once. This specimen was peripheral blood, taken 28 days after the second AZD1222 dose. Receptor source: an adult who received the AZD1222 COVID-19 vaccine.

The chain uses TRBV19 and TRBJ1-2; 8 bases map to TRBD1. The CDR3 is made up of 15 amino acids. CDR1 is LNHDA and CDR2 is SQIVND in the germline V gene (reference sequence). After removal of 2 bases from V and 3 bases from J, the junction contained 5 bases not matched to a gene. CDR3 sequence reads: CASSIRTGRYYGYTF. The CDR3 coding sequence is TGTGCCAGTAGTATACGGACAGGGCGCTACTATGGCTACACCTTC.

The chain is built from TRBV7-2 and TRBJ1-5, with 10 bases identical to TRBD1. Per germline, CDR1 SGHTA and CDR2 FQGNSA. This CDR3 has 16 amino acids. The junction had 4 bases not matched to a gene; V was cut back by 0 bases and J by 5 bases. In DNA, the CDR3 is TGTGCCAGCAGCTTAGCGGGACAGGGGAATTATCAGCCCCAGCATTTT. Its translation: CASSLAGQGNYQPQHF.

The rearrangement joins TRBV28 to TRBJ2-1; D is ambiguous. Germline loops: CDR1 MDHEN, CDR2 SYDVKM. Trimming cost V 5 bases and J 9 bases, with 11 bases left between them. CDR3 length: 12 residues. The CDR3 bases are TGTGCCAGCAGTCCCCATGGGTTTGAGCAGTTCTTC. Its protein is CASSPHGFEQFF.

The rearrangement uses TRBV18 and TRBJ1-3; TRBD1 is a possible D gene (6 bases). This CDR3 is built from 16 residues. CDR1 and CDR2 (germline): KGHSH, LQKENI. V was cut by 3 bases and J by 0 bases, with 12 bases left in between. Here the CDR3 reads CASSPDQGYSGNTIYF. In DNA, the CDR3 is TGTGCCAGCTCACCGGACCAGGGGTACTCTGGAAACACCATATATTTT.

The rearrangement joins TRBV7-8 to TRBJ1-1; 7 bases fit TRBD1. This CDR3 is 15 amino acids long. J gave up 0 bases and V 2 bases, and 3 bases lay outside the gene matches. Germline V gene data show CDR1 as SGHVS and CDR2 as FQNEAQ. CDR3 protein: CASSLRGQMNTEAFF. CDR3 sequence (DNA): TGTGCCAGCAGCTTAAGGGGACAGATGAACACTGAAGCTTTCTTT.

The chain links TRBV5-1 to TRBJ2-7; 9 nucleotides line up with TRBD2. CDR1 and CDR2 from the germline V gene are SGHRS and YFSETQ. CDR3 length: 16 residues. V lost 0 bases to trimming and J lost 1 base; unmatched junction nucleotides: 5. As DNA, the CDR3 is TGCGCCAGCAGCTTGGGTGGGCTAGCGGGGTCCTACGAGCAGTACTTC. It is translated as CASSLGGLAGSYEQYF.